These 28 T cell receptor beta chains were all obtained from the same sample, sequenced in a study of blood T cell repertoires in COVID-19. Sequencing was performed with immunoSEQ multiplex PCR; in TCRdb, only in-frame clones are kept and a portion is missing. The table has roughly 60,000 clones, roughly 90% seen once. Sequences were obtained from peripheral blood. The receptor set was obtained from a man aged 45-65 years with active COVID-19.

The J gene is TRBJ1-6, the V gene TRBV3-1 (or the pseudogene TRBV3-2); 8 nucleotides line up with TRBD1. The germline CDR1 and CDR2 sequences are LGHDT and YNNKEL (reference sequence). The CDR3 spans 11 residues. The ends lost 6 bases at V and 15 bases at J; junction bases unmatched: 4. This chain's CDR3 is CASRGQGHLHF. In DNA form, the CDR3 reads TGTGCCAGCAGAGGACAGGGTCACCTCCACTTT.

CDR3 coding DNA: TGTGCCAGCAGGGAGGGGGGCTACACCTTC. This codes for CASREGGYTF. The genes are TRBV6-5 and TRBJ1-2; TRBD1 might be the D (5 bases). The CDR3 consists of 10 residues. Trimming cost V 6 bases and J 8 bases, with 7 bases left between them. Germline V gives CDR1 MNHEY, CDR2 SVGAGI.

This chain joins TRBV7-9 and TRBJ1-1, with a weak D call TRBD1 (6 bases). The CDR3 has 15 amino acids. Trimming removed 0 bases from V and 0 bases from J, with 8 bases in between. Germline loops: CDR1 SEHNR, CDR2 FQNEAQ (reference sequence). CDR3 in amino acids: CASSLAAGVNTEAFF. The CDR3 coding sequence is TGTGCCAGCAGCTTAGCGGCAGGGGTGAACACTGAAGCTTTCTTT.

The DNA of the CDR3 is TGCAGCGTGGGACAGGGGCAAACAGATACGCAGTATTTT. Residues: CSVGQGQTDTQYF. The genes are TRBV29-1 and TRBJ2-3; 10 nucleotides agree with TRBD1. With 6 bases clipped from V and 3 bases from J, the junction kept 3 bases outside the gene matches. The CDR3 runs 13 residues. The germline V gene has CDR1 SQVTM and CDR2 ANQGSEA.

The chain has TRBV13 and TRBJ1-2; tentative D call: TRBD1 (5 bases). V lost 6 bases and J lost 4, with 18 bases in between. This CDR3 comprises 15 residues. Per germline, CDR1 PRHDT and CDR2 FYEKMQ (reference sequence). DNA of the CDR3: TGTGCCAGCAGTGGATCTGGGGACTGGGGCTATGGCTACACCTTC. Residues: CASSGSGDWGYGYTF.

This chain joins TRBV19 and TRBJ1-2; 8 bases match TRBD1. Germline V lookup: CDR1 LNHDA, CDR2 SQIVND (reference sequence). The CDR3 covers 14 residues. The V gene end was trimmed by 7 bases and the J gene end by 6 bases; junction bases not matched to a gene: 10. The CDR3 sequence is CASNSAGGWDGYTF. For the CDR3, the DNA is TGTGCCAGTAACTCCGCAGGGGGCTGGGATGGCTACACCTTC.

V usage is TRBV2 and J usage is TRBJ1-2, with D unresolved. The CDR3 covers 12 residues. V lost 5 bases and J lost 1, with 5 bases in between. CDR1 and CDR2 from the germline V gene are SNHLY and FYNNEI. The CDR3 DNA is TGTGCCAGCAGTATATATAACTATGGCTACACCTTC. Residues: CASSIYNYGYTF.

The rearrangement joins TRBV30 to TRBJ2-5; TRBD2 is a possible D gene (6 bases). V lost 2 bases, J lost 5 bases, and 12 bases lay in between. This CDR3 is built from 13 residues. Germline V gene data show CDR1 as GTSNPN and CDR2 as SVGIG (reference sequence). This CDR3 reads CAWSKGRGETQYF. The DNA for the CDR3 is TGTGCCTGGAGTAAGGGACGGGGGGAGACCCAGTACTTC.

The rearrangement uses TRBV20-1 and TRBJ2-3, with 13 positions matching TRBD2. J gave up 0 bases and V 3 bases, and 3 bases lay outside the gene matches. The CDR3 runs to 16 residues. Germline CDR1 reads DFQATT; CDR2 reads SNEGSKA (reference sequence). CDR3 sequence: CSASRLAGGSTDTQYF. CDR3 nucleotide sequence: TGCAGTGCTAGTCGACTAGCGGGGGGAAGCACAGATACGCAGTATTTT.

CDR3 in DNA: TGTGCCACCCGTCGGACAAGAACCTCGTGGGGCTACACCTTC. Encoded protein: CATRRTRTSWGYTF. The chain couples TRBV6-5 to TRBJ1-2; D possibly corresponds to TRBD1 (5 bases). The CDR3 is 14 residues long. Germline CDR1 reads MNHEY; CDR2 reads SVGAGI. V was clipped by 10 bases and J by 8 bases, with 23 bases between them.

The CDR3 region has the DNA TGTGCCAGCAGCTTAGGAGAGTTCTATAATTCACCCCTCCACTTT. Its translation: CASSLGEFYNSPLHF. The V and J genes are TRBV5-6 and TRBJ1-6; no clear D. Germline lookup yields CDR1 SGHDT and CDR2 YYEEEE. The V end lost 2 bases, the J end lost 3 bases, and 9 bases lay between the germline ends. CDR3 length equals 15 residues.

This clone was counted once. This chain connects TRBV24-1 to TRBJ2-3; 10 nucleotides align to TRBD1. Germline CDR1 KGHDR, CDR2 SFDVKD. V dropped 10 bases and J dropped 5; count of bases not matched to a gene: 26. This CDR3 region has 20 residues. The CDR3 loop reads CATLHSSGQGFPYGVDTQYF. CDR3 nucleotide sequence: TGTGCCACTCTCCACAGCTCGGGACAGGGGTTTCCCTACGGGGTAGATACGCAGTATTTT.

This clone was detected only once. The chain couples TRBV14 to TRBJ1-5; the D gene is possibly TRBD1 (5 bases). The CDR3 runs 14 residues. Per germline, CDR1 SGHDN and CDR2 FVKESK. Trimming left V 0 bases short and J 7 bases short, with 10 bases between. The DNA for the CDR3 is TGTGCCAGCAGCCAAGAGGGGCGAGGACAGCCCCAGCATTTT. It codes for CASSQEGRGQPQHF.

The V call is TRBV5-1, the J call TRBJ2-5, with 7 bases identical to TRBD1. Germline lookup yields CDR1 SGHRS and CDR2 YFSETQ. The CDR3 is 14 amino acids. After removal of 8 bases from V and 2 bases from J, the junction contained 9 bases not matched to a gene. This CDR3 is CASSPGTAQETQYF. As DNA, the CDR3 is TGCGCCAGTTCACCCGGGACAGCTCAAGAGACCCAGTACTTC.

The chain has TRBV19 and TRBJ1-3, with TRBD1 identical over 7 bases. V dropped 0 bases and J dropped 0; count of bases not matched to a gene: 2. The CDR3 is made up of 16 amino acids. Germline values: CDR1 LNHDA, CDR2 SQIVND (reference sequence). The CDR3 here is CASSIEDRSSGNTIYF. As DNA, the CDR3 is TGTGCCAGTAGTATAGAGGACAGGTCCTCTGGAAACACCATATATTTT.

V usage is TRBV5-1 and J usage is TRBJ1-6; D call uncertain. Trimming removed 4 bases at V and 0 bases at J, with 14 bases between. Per the germline V gene, CDR1 is SGHRS and CDR2 is YFSETQ. CDR3 length: 17 amino acids. Written as DNA, the CDR3 is TGCGCCAGCAGCCGAGCGGGCGGGAGCTCCTATAATTCACCCCTCCACTTT. Amino acids: CASSRAGGSSYNSPLHF.

The chain combines TRBV29-1 with TRBJ2-7, with a weak D call TRBD2 (6 bases). Between the trimmed V and J ends, which lost 5 bases and 1 base, there was a span of 12 bases. From germline, CDR1 is SQVTM and CDR2 ANQGSEA. The CDR3 has 13 amino acids. The CDR3 loop reads CSVRTSKSYEQYF. CDR3 coding DNA: TGCAGCGTTCGCACTAGCAAATCCTACGAGCAGTACTTC.

The chain recombines TRBV4-3 with TRBJ2-1, with a weak D call TRBD1 (5 bases). CDR1 is LGHNA, CDR2 YSLEER, per germline. V was cut by 0 bases and J by 0 bases, with 9 bases left in between. This CDR3 is 16 amino acids long. The CDR3 nucleotides are TGCGCCAGCAGCCAAGATAGGCAGGGCTCCTACAATGAGCAGTTCTTC. Translation gives CASSQDRQGSYNEQFF.

The V call is TRBV6-5, the J call TRBJ2-5; 9 nucleotides agree with TRBD2. The CDR3 runs to 15 residues. Germline CDR1 is MNHEY and CDR2 is SVGAGI. The J segment lost 5 bases and the V segment lost 3 bases, leaving 7 bases of the junction unmatched. CDR3 amino acids: CASSYWRGGSETQYF. In nucleotides, the CDR3 is TGTGCCAGCAGTTATTGGCGGGGGGGCTCCGAGACCCAGTACTTC.

On this clone: One junction end disagrees with the germline gene, perhaps due to a read error. The gene calls are TRBV7-7 and TRBJ2-5; possible D gene TRBD2, 6 bases. Germline CDR1 and CDR2: SSHAT and FNYEAQ (reference sequence). This CDR3 spans 13 amino acids. The CDR3 sequence is CASSLAARETQYF. In DNA form, the CDR3 reads TGTGCTAGCAGCTTAGCGGCTAGGGAGACCCAGTACTTC. Supplemented by reference TRBV7-7 and TRBJ2-5, the full variable domain reads GAGVSQSPRYKVTKRGQDVTLRCDPISSHATLYWYQQALGQGPEFLTYFNYEAQPDKSGLPSDRFSAERPEGSISTLTIQRTEQRDSAMYRCASSLAARETQYFGPGTRLLVL.

The genes are TRBV18 and TRBJ2-4; 8 nucleotides match TRBD2. CDR3 length: 19 residues. The V gene end was trimmed by 1 base and the J gene end by 0 bases; junction bases not matched to a gene: 11. Germline V CDR1 and CDR2: KGHSH, LQKENI. The CDR3 DNA reads TGTGCCAGCTCACCACTCGGGATAGCGGGGAGCCTAGCCAAAAACATTCAGTACTTC. The encoded protein is CASSPLGIAGSLAKNIQYF.

V usage is TRBV6-5 and J usage is TRBJ1-1; D might be TRBD1 (5 bases). The CDR3 runs 15 residues. The V gene lost 0 bases and the J gene lost 11 bases, with 19 bases spanning the gap. Germline CDR1 and CDR2: MNHEY and SVGAGI. Here the CDR3 reads CASSYSFGTGAKAFF. CDR3 DNA: TGTGCCAGCAGTTACTCGTTCGGTACAGGCGCCAAGGCTTTCTTT.

CDR3 region: CASSGGSHEQFF. In DNA form, the CDR3 reads TGTGCCAGCAGCGGGGGCTCCCATGAGCAGTTCTTC. The chain combines TRBV7-2 with TRBJ2-1, with D possibly matching TRBD1 (6 bases). V was pared by 5 bases and J by 8 bases, with 10 bases between. CDR1 is SGHTA and CDR2 is FQGNSA in the germline V gene. The length of the CDR3 is 12 residues. The variable domain in full, with the rest retrieved from reference TRBV7-2 and TRBJ2-1, is GAGVSQSPSNKVTEKGKDVELRCDPISGHTALYWYRQSLGQGLEFLIYFQGNSAPDKSGLPSDRFSAERTGGSVSTLTIQRTQQEDSAVYLCASSGGSHEQFFGPGTRLTVL.

The gene calls are TRBV2 and TRBJ2-2; no clear D gene. Germline V gene data show CDR1 as SNHLY and CDR2 as FYNNEI. V lost 7 bases and J 2 bases, leaving 11 bases between the germline ends. The CDR3 spans 14 residues. CDR3 in DNA: TGTGCCAGCACTACCACCCGTAACACCGGGGAGCTGTTTTTT. It translates to CASTTTRNTGELFF.

The chain carries TRBV11-2 and TRBJ1-2; TRBD1 aligns across 10 bases. Germline V gives CDR1 SGHAT, CDR2 FQNNGV. The CDR3 length is 18 residues. J gave up 8 bases and V 0 bases, and 15 bases lay outside the gene matches. In nucleotides, the CDR3 is TGTGCCAGCAGCTTAGATGTGACAGGGGGCGCCCACTCGACGGGCTACACCTTC. Translation: CASSLDVTGGAHSTGYTF.

The chain links TRBV9 to TRBJ2-5, with TRBD2 identical over 8 bases. Germline assignment: CDR1 SGDLS and CDR2 YYNGEE. This CDR3 is 17 amino acids long. Trimming removed 4 bases from V and 4 bases from J; junction bases left unmatched: 15. The CDR3 DNA follows: TGTGCCAGCAGCCTATCCGGCGGGGGGAAAAACGGAGAGACCCAGTACTTC. Translating it yields CASSLSGGGKNGETQYF.

J is TRBJ1-2 and V is TRBV7-8, with D possibly matching TRBD1 (6 bases). Germline V gene data show CDR1 as SGHVS and CDR2 as FQNEAQ. The CDR3 consists of 17 residues. Trimming left V 4 bases short and J 2 bases short, with 20 bases between. CDR3 DNA: TGTGCCAGCAGCTATGACCCAAGTCGGACAGTCAACTATGGCTACACCTTC. Translated, it gives CASSYDPSRTVNYGYTF.

The chain employs TRBV5-6 and TRBJ2-7; 9 positions match TRBD1. This CDR3 is 13 amino acids long. V lost 6 bases and J lost 6; bases outside the gene matches: 7. The germline gives CDR1 SGHDT, CDR2 YYEEEE. Here the CDR3 DNA reads TGTGCCAGCACCAGGGACAGGGTTAGCGAGCAGTACTTC. It encodes CASTRDRVSEQYF.